This is a list of T cell receptor beta chains from one sample in a study of blood T cell repertoires in COVID-19. Some clones are missing from TCRdb's copy, which holds only in-frame ones; the method was immunoSEQ multiplex PCR. The sample gives 150,000 to 200,000 clones, 70% to 90% of which show up once; under 2.5% is in the top ten. What was sequenced was peripheral blood. The receptors derive from a man in his 70s with active or convalescent COVID-19. The CDR3 runs from the conserved cysteine through the conserved F or W. A D gene is named only where the DNA matches it firmly. Size tells how often a clone was seen (once, few, many) or the class of an expanded clone, and some rows leave it out.

J gene	clone size	D gene	V gene	CDR3 protein	CDR3 DNA
TRBJ2-7	-	-	TRBV3-1/TRBV3-2	CASSQGNPRTAHEQYF	TGTGCCAGCAGCCAAGGAAATCCTAGAACTGCTCACGAGCAGTACTTC
TRBJ1-1	-	-	TRBV3-1/TRBV3-2	CASSQARMNTEAFF	TGTGCCAGCAGCCAGGCCCGCATGAACACTGAAGCTTTCTTT
TRBJ1-5	-	-	TRBV10-2	CASSEGGVKQPQHF	TGCGCCAGCAGTGAGGGCGGGGTGAAACAGCCCCAGCATTTT
TRBJ2-2	-	TRBD1	TRBV18	CASSMTGKNTGELFF	TGTGCCAGCTCCATGACAGGGAAAAACACCGGGGAGCTGTTTTTT
TRBJ1-5	-	TRBD1	TRBV10-2	CASSEGTASNQPQHF	TGCGCCAGCAGTGAGGGGACAGCTAGCAATCAGCCCCAGCATTTT
TRBJ1-2	-	-	TRBV5-1	CASKGTSREGLRGYTF	TGCGCCAGCAAGGGGACTTCGCGCGAAGGATTGCGAGGCTACACCTTC
TRBJ2-7	once	TRBD2	TRBV6-5	CASRPRGGRNEQYF	TGTGCCAGCAGACCCCGCGGGGGGCGAAACGAGCAGTACTTC
TRBJ2-1	few	-	TRBV4-1	CASSHRGGNEQFF	TGCGCCAGCAGCCACAGGGGCGGCAATGAGCAGTTCTTC
TRBJ2-7	-	TRBD1	TRBV10-3	CAISAGTGREQYF	TGTGCCATCAGTGCCGGGACAGGGCGCGAGCAGTACTTC
TRBJ2-5	few	TRBD2	TRBV6-2/TRBV6-3	CASSWGSGNQETQYF	TGTGCCAGCAGTTGGGGTAGCGGGAACCAAGAGACCCAGTACTTC
TRBJ1-1	-	-	TRBV10-3	CAIRTARDTEAFF	TGTGCCATTCGCACGGCCCGGGACACTGAAGCTTTCTTT
TRBJ1-2	once	-	TRBV28	CASSYHSWQGYTF	TGTGCCAGCAGTTACCACAGTTGGCAGGGCTACACCTTC
TRBJ1-3	-	-	TRBV6-5	CASRTSSGNTIYF	TGTGCCAGCAGGACAAGCTCTGGAAACACCATATATTTT
TRBJ1-5	-	-	TRBV19	CASTAGQFNQPQHF	TGTGCCAGTACAGCAGGGCAGTTCAATCAGCCCCAGCATTTT
TRBJ2-2	-	-	TRBV4-1	CASSSRSTRYANTGELFF	TGCGCCAGCAGCTCCCGATCTACTCGATACGCGAACACCGGGGAGCTGTTTTTT
TRBJ2-3	-	TRBD2	TRBV6-5	CASSYSGGGPFTQYF	TGTGCCAGCAGTTACTCCGGGGGGGGGCCCTTTACGCAGTATTTT
TRBJ2-7	-	-	TRBV7-2	CASSLTSRVRYEQYF	TGTGCCAGCAGCTTAACGTCCAGGGTGAGGTACGAGCAGTACTTC
TRBJ2-1	-	-	TRBV4-1	CASSQRGDYNEQFF	TGCGCCAGCAGCCAAAGGGGCGATTACAATGAGCAGTTCTTC
TRBJ1-5	-	-	TRBV28	CASRGQNPYSNQPQHF	TGTGCCAGCAGAGGACAGAACCCTTATAGCAATCAGCCCCAGCATTTT
TRBJ2-7	-	-	TRBV28	CASRVAGYEQYF	TGTGCCAGCAGGGTAGCAGGGTACGAGCAGTACTTC
TRBJ2-2	-	-	TRBV6-5	CASTPGGELFF	TGTGCCAGCACCCCAGGGGGGGAGCTGTTTTTT
TRBJ1-6	-	-	TRBV5-4	CASSLETGPNNSPLHF	TGTGCCAGCAGCCTTGAGACAGGACCTAATAATTCACCCCTCCACTTT
TRBJ1-1	-	-	TRBV20-1	CSASMRTEAFF	TGCAGTGCTTCTATGCGGACAGAAGCTTTCTTT
TRBJ1-1	few	-	TRBV30	CAWSVVGEAFF	TGTGCCTGGAGTGTTGTCGGGGAAGCTTTCTTT
TRBJ1-1	-	-	TRBV2	CARVGARGNTEAFF	TGTGCCAGGGTTGGGGCCCGTGGGAACACTGAAGCTTTCTTT
TRBJ2-7	-	TRBD2	TRBV5-4	CASSLASGLHSYEQYF	TGTGCCAGCAGCTTGGCTAGCGGGTTACATTCCTACGAGCAGTACTTC
TRBJ1-2	-	-	TRBV6-5	CASSQETANFYGYTF	TGTGCCAGCAGTCAGGAGACAGCAAATTTCTATGGCTACACCTTC
TRBJ1-6	-	TRBD1	TRBV5-4	CASSSTGQSPVNSPLHF	TGTGCCAGCAGCTCGACGGGACAGTCTCCCGTAAATTCACCCCTCCACTTT
TRBJ1-2	-	-	TRBV4-3	CASSQGLRQSYGYTF	TGCGCCAGCAGCCAAGGCCTAAGACAGTCATATGGCTACACCTTC
TRBJ1-5	-	TRBD1	TRBV19	CASSIDRGYQPQHF	TGTGCCAGTAGTATAGACAGGGGGTATCAGCCCCAGCATTTT
TRBJ2-2	-	TRBD2	TRBV4-3	CASSQDETSRYTGELFF	TGCGCCAGCAGCCAAGATGAGACTAGCAGATACACCGGGGAGCTGTTTTTT
TRBJ2-7	-	TRBD2	TRBV7-2	CASSPRGGRFNEQYF	TGTGCCAGCAGCCCCCGGGGGGGGCGCTTCAACGAGCAGTACTTC
TRBJ1-5	-	-	TRBV29-1	CSVAHNSNQPQHF	TGCAGCGTTGCCCACAATAGCAATCAGCCCCAGCATTTT
TRBJ2-6	once	TRBD1	TRBV27	CASSLYGDRGDSGANVLTF	TGTGCCAGCAGTTTATATGGGGACAGGGGGGACTCTGGGGCCAACGTCCTGACTTTC
TRBJ2-2	few	-	TRBV5-1	CASSPGYLEELFF	TGCGCCAGCAGCCCCGGGTATCTAGAGGAGCTGTTTTTT
TRBJ2-3	-	TRBD1	TRBV29-1	CSAQRTGGPDTQYF	TGCAGCGCCCAACGGACAGGGGGCCCAGATACGCAGTATTTT
TRBJ2-2	-	-	TRBV6-5	CASLHGAVGTGELFF	TGTGCCAGCCTCCATGGGGCAGTGGGCACCGGGGAGCTGTTTTTT
TRBJ2-2	-	-	TRBV9	CASSVDFSVNTGELFF	TGTGCCAGCAGCGTAGATTTTAGCGTCAACACCGGGGAGCTGTTTTTT
TRBJ2-1	-	-	TRBV9	CASSEGLGSSYNEQFF	TGTGCCAGCAGCGAGGGTTTGGGGAGCTCCTACAATGAGCAGTTCTTC
TRBJ2-7	-	-	TRBV14	CASSQVRLGGAGEQYF	TGTGCCAGCAGCCAAGTACGACTCGGGGGTGCGGGCGAGCAGTACTTC
TRBJ2-1	-	-	TRBV12-1	CARLPSGLPSNEQFF	TGTGCCAGACTACCTTCCGGACTACCTTCCAATGAGCAGTTCTTC
TRBJ2-2	-	TRBD1	TRBV30	CAWSTTGGNTGELFF	TGTGCCTGGAGTACCACAGGGGGGAACACCGGGGAGCTGTTTTTT
TRBJ2-3	once	-	TRBV7-2	CASSLGAAFTDTQYF	TGTGCCAGCAGCTTAGGGGCCGCTTTCACAGATACGCAGTATTTT
TRBJ2-7	-	TRBD2	TRBV7-2	CASSFTPSGRAHTSYEQYF	TGTGCCAGCAGCTTTACCCCTAGCGGGAGGGCCCACACGAGCTACGAGCAGTACTTC
TRBJ2-7	-	TRBD2	TRBV13	CASSWMAGGPFYEQYF	TGTGCCAGCAGCTGGATGGCGGGAGGGCCCTTCTACGAGCAGTACTTC
TRBJ1-2	-	TRBD1	TRBV6-5	CASSYLGQGGYTF	TGTGCCAGCAGTTACTTAGGACAGGGTGGCTACACCTTC
TRBJ2-1	-	TRBD2	TRBV7-2	CASSPQTSGYNEQFF	TGTGCCAGCAGCCCTCAGACTAGCGGCTACAATGAGCAGTTCTTC
TRBJ1-1	-	-	TRBV27	CASSPRTVPTEAFF	TGTGCCAGCAGTCCCCGGACAGTACCGACTGAAGCTTTCTTT
TRBJ2-3	once	TRBD2	TRBV19	CASSASGTITDTQYF	TGTGCCAGTAGTGCATCCGGGACTATCACAGATACGCAGTATTTT
TRBJ2-7	once	-	TRBV20-1	CSASQLAHEQYF	TGCAGTGCTAGTCAGCTAGCGCACGAGCAGTACTTC
TRBJ2-7	-	TRBD2	TRBV11-3	CASSLTSGTYEQYF	TGTGCCAGCAGCTTAACTAGCGGGACCTACGAGCAGTACTTC
TRBJ2-3	-	TRBD2	TRBV10-3	CAIRQERLGTSGRAGDTQYF	TGTGCCATCAGACAAGAGAGACTCGGGACTAGCGGGAGGGCCGGAGATACGCAGTATTTT
TRBJ2-2	-	TRBD2	TRBV9	CASSVEWGSGTGELFF	TGTGCCAGCAGCGTAGAGTGGGGTAGCGGGACTGGGGAGCTGTTTTTT
TRBJ2-2	-	TRBD1	TRBV2	CASCRDSTAFSGELFF	TGTGCCAGCTGCCGGGACAGTACCGCATTTAGCGGGGAGCTGTTTTTT
TRBJ2-1	-	-	TRBV29-1	CSVVWAPNNEQFF	TGCAGCGTTGTGTGGGCCCCGAACAATGAGCAGTTCTTC
TRBJ1-4	once	TRBD1	TRBV28	CASGRQGAEKLFF	TGTGCCAGCGGACGACAGGGGGCTGAAAAACTGTTTTTT
TRBJ1-2	-	-	TRBV5-4	CASSLGANYGYTF	TGTGCCAGCAGCTTAGGAGCTAACTATGGCTACACCTTC
TRBJ2-6	once	TRBD1	TRBV6-6	CASSRPHLGDRGSSGANVLTF	TGTGCCAGCAGCCGACCCCACCTGGGGGACAGGGGGTCCTCTGGGGCCAACGTCCTGACTTTC
TRBJ2-7	-	-	TRBV19	CASSIGTGTYEQYF	TGTGCCAGTAGTATAGGAACAGGAACCTACGAGCAGTACTTC
TRBJ1-1	-	-	TRBV6-5	CASSYLQMNTEAFF	TGTGCCAGCAGTTACCTCCAGATGAACACTGAAGCTTTCTTT